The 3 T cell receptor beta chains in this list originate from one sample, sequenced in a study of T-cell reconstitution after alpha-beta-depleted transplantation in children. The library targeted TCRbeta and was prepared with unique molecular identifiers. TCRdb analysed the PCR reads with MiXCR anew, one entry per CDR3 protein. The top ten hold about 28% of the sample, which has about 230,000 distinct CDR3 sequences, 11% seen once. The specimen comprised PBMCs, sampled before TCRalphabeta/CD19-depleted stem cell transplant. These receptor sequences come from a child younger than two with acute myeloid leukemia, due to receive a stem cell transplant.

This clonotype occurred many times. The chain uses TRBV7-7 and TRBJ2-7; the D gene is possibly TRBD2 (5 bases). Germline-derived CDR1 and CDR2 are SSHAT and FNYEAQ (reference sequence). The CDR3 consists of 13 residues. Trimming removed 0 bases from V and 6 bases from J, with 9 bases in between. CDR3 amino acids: CASSLAQGGEQYF. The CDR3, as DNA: TGTGCCAGCAGCTTAGCGCAAGGAGGCGAGCAGTACTTC.

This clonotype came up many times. CDR3 region: CSATPSTDTQYF. CDR3 nucleotide sequence: TGCAGTGCTACCCCAAGCACAGATACGCAGTATTTT. The V and J genes are TRBV20-1 and TRBJ2-3; D unresolved. The V and J ends lost 4 bases and 0 bases respectively, with 5 bases between them. CDR3 size: 12 residues. In germline, CDR1 is DFQATT, CDR2 SNEGSKA (reference sequence).

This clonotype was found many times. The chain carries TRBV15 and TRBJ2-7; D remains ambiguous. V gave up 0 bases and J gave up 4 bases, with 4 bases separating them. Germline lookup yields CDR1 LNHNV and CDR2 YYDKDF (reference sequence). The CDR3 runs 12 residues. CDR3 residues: CATSRDRYEQYF. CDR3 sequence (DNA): TGTGCCACCAGCAGAGATCGTTACGAGCAGTACTTC.